In this sample, the clone carrying this T cell receptor beta chain turned up many times. Its antigen remains unidentified. As the template, RNA transcripts were used to amplify TCR beta CDR3 regions. First-round RT-PCR employed HTBI primers, with a second-round multiplex PCR after it. TCRdb ran MiXCR on the multiplex PCR reads and lists one entry per CDR3 protein. The sample lists fewer than 400,000 distinct CDR3 sequences; about 16% were seen once. V lost 4 bases and J lost 0, with 10 bases in between. The length of the CDR3 is 15 residues. Germline CDR1 MNHEY, CDR2 SMNVEV (reference sequence). Having ophthalmopathy, the donors showed moderate-to-severe activity, CAS ≥3 and NOSPECS ≥4, with disease lasting under 3 months. This specimen belongs to a study of Graves' ophthalmopathy and Graves' hyperthyroidism. Overall study findings and caveats: The model's ophthalmopathy progression predictions had around 64% sensitivity and approximately 72% specificity. Among expanded thyroid clonotypes above 0.001 frequency, most also occurred in blood. Ophthalmopathy cases were distinguished from stable hyperthyroidism by a 13-signature model, reaching approximately 88% sensitivity and over 80% specificity.

The TCR was taken from a young woman with Graves' ophthalmopathy. Material: peripheral blood. The rearrangement uses TRBV27 and TRBJ1-3; a possible D gene is TRBD1 (5 bases). CDR3 DNA: TGTGCCAGCAGTTCTAGAGGGACCTCTGGAAACACCATATATTTT. This gives the protein CASSSRGTSGNTIYF.